These 2 T cell receptor beta chains share one sample of origin, sequenced in a study of blood T cell repertoires in COVID-19 (dated by TCRdb to 2018 to 2021). The library was built by means of the immunoSEQ multiplex PCR assay. The table comes from immuneACCESS by way of TCRdb, which keeps in-frame sequences with V and J called. Part of the clones is missing from these tables; in studies checked, under half for an unresolved V gene and the rest for unknown reasons. For this sample the table gives some 100,000 clones, of which 80% to 90% were detected only once. About 9.9% of the sample is in the top ten clones. Sample: peripheral blood. All receptors derive from a woman aged 30 to 39 with acute or convalescent COVID-19.

The chain is built from TRBV10-3 and TRBJ2-1; 10 bases map to TRBD1. This CDR3 has 14 residues. After removal of 4 bases from V and 6 bases from J, the junction contained 3 bases not matched to a gene. Germline lookup yields CDR1 ENHRY and CDR2 SYGVKD. As DNA, the CDR3 is TGTGCCATCAGTGCGACAGGGGGCATCAATGAGCAGTTCTTC. Protein sequence: CAISATGGINEQFF.

The chain combines TRBV19 with TRBJ1-2, with 7 nucleotides matching TRBD1. Germline V CDR1 and CDR2: LNHDA, SQIVND (reference sequence). This CDR3 contains 14 residues. Trimming cost V 6 bases and J 3 bases; bases outside gene matches: 7. The CDR3 nucleotides read TGTGCCAGTAGGCTACAGGGGATTGACTATGGCTACACCTTC. Translation gives CASRLQGIDYGYTF. Supplemented by reference TRBV19 and TRBJ1-2, the full variable domain reads DGGITQSPKYLFRKEGQNVTLSCEQNLNHDAMYWYRQDPGQGLRLIYYSQIVNDFQKGDIAEGYSVSREKKESFPLTVTSAQKNPTAFYLCASRLQGIDYGYTFGSGTRLTVV.